Described below is a single T cell receptor beta chain sequence and its context. What antigen it recognizes has not been identified. Base qualities are missing; no much larger clone stands one base away. For CDR1 and CDR2, the germline V gene lists SNHLY and FYNNEI. Including the terminal cysteine and phenylalanine, the CDR3 comprises 12 residues. The read is trimmed to its CDR3 DNA, 36 bases read in frame from base 1. Compared with germline, V lacks 9 bases and J lacks 4 bases; bases without a gene match: 4. These data originate in a study of response to subunit inactivated influenza vaccine listed by TCRdb under 2018. In terms of the full investigation: The study used deep quantitative T cell receptor repertoire profiling to track responses to a trivalent subunit inactivated influenza vaccine. The research as a whole found: The authors suggested that each seasonal influenza vaccination may recruit only a limited number of new T cells.

Receptors were amplified or captured by RT-PCR. The run used an Illumina HiSeq 2500. Using fastp trimming at Q25 and MiXCR clonotype assembly, TCRdb reanalyzed the public sequencing data and kept in-frame beta chains. Records with the same CDR3 protein are collapsed into one entry carrying the most frequent genes and DNA. The sample has about 520,000 distinct CDR3 sequences on record, about 25% of them singletons. Jointly, the top ten make up approximately 1.9% of the sample. The chain was built from TRBV2 and TRBJ2-3, with TRBD1 matching 7 junction bases. This clonotype was sampled from a man aged 45-60 years who received an inactivated influenza vaccine. Donor details come from another sample of the same person, matched by shared clones. The sequenced sample was CD4+ T cells sorted from PBMCs, obtained around 5 days after vaccination. Here the CDR3 is given as CARLQGADTQYF. Here is the DNA: TGTGCCAGACTTCAGGGGGCAGATACGCAGTATTTT.